This T cell receptor (beta chain) emerged from a study of shared clonotypes between healthy human individuals. For the study at large: The study used three CD4 naive, three CD4 memory, two CD8 naive and one CD8 memory plate per donor.

The CDR3 is made up of 11 amino acids. Trimming pared 11 bases from V and 3 bases from J, leaving 10 bases between. Naive CD45RA+ and memory CD45RA-negative subsets were split from CD4+ cells. Here immunoSEQ multiplex PCR was the method, and the copy in TCRdb shows in-frame clones only, minus some. This table holds around 1.1 million clones, 70% to 80% found once. The clonotype was recovered from a man younger than 35 in good health. Some clones in this sample may be carry-over from other donors' samples. Sample: memory CD4+ T cells from PBMCs. Subset given: CD45RA-negative fraction. The chain combines TRBV23-1 with TRBJ1-1, with no clear D. TRBV23-1 belongs to the ORF category, with a function that is uncertain. This CDR3 is CAAYYYTEAFF. CDR3 DNA: TGCGCCGCCTACTATTACACTGAAGCTTTCTTT.